This TCR beta chain is drawn from a study of T cell responses to AZD1222 COVID-19 vaccine. Broader study findings: Clonal diversity was possibly underestimated, and the donors were mostly white British, with more females. Unmutated variant regions reportedly attract nearly half of all spike-specific TCRs. All repertoire sampling was performed exclusively after the peak T cell response.

This clone was recorded a few times. The target antigen is unknown. The protocol was immunoSEQ multiplex PCR, while the TCRdb copy is restricted to in-frame clones and leaves out a portion. The data show over 25,000 clones, with about 90% seen just once and roughly 8.8% held by the top ten. Germline CDR1 reads SGHRS; CDR2 reads YFSETQ. The ends were cut back, 0 bases at V and 5 bases at J, with 12 bases in the middle. The length of the CDR3 is 14 residues. Second-dose intervals near 4 or 12 weeks were combined. The chain recombines TRBV5-1 with TRBJ2-7; weak D call: TRBD2 (6 bases). Sample: peripheral blood, taken 28 days after the second AZD1222 dose. The sequence was collected from an adult who received the AZD1222 COVID-19 vaccine. CDR3 loop: CASSLGRGGDEQYF. As DNA, the CDR3 is TGCGCCAGCAGCTTGGGTAGGGGAGGTGACGAGCAGTACTTC.